Sequencing of this T cell receptor beta chain was carried out in a study of Graves' ophthalmopathy and Graves' hyperthyroidism. The CDR3 covers 14 residues. CDR1 and CDR2 from the germline V gene are GTSNPN and SVGIG (reference sequence). Trimming took 1 base from V and 0 from J, leaving 10 bases between them. The TCR beta CDR3 regions underwent amplification from RNA transcripts. Following a first-round RT-PCR that used HTBI primers, a second-round multiplex PCR was carried out. TCRdb fed the multiplex PCR reads into MiXCR, producing one record per CDR3 protein. The sample shows roughly 50,000 distinct CDR3 sequences, roughly 47% of them seen only once. PBMCs had their origin in fresh peripheral blood (approximately 10 ml). Regarding this clonotype: This may come from a read error, since a much larger clone is one base off.

Sequencing input: peripheral blood. The receptor's source is an adult woman with Graves' ophthalmopathy. The chain uses TRBV30 and TRBJ2-7; D is perhaps TRBD2 (6 bases). Written as DNA, the CDR3 is TGTGCCTGGAGTGGGGACGGGAGCTCCTACGAGCAGTACTTC. Its protein product is CAWSGDGSSYEQYF.